Sequencing of this T cell receptor beta chain was carried out in a study of graft-versus-host responses after intestinal transplantation. TCRdb's copy holds only in-frame clones and misses some; the assay was immunoSEQ multiplex PCR. The sample has around 120,000 clones, around 95% seen once; the top ten hold roughly 3.5%. A word on this clone: As yet, its antigen is unknown.

This CDR3 has 13 residues. The germline gives CDR1 LGHNA, CDR2 YNFKEQ. V gave up 1 base and J gave up 7 bases, with 8 bases separating them. The specimen was unstimulated CD8+ T cells sorted from spleen or lymph node cells, collected before intestinal transplant. The TCR was taken from a human donor who received an intestinal transplant. V is TRBV4-2 and J is TRBJ1-5; D not certain. In nucleotides, the CDR3 is TGTGCCAGCAGCCAAGGGGCTGGCCAGCCCCAGCATTTT. Residues: CASSQGAGQPQHF.